These T cell receptor beta chains were read from a single sample in a study of blood T cells in healthy people across ages. One entry per CDR3 protein results from TCRdb running MiXCR on the 5' RACE reads. This sample has approximately 1.5 million distinct CDR3 sequences, with about 45% found just once. The sample comprised blood. These receptors originate from a woman under 30 in good health. CDR3s include the opening cysteine and the closing phenylalanine or tryptophan. Each record gives: D gene, clone size, J gene, V gene, CDR3 length, CDR3 protein, CDR3 DNA. D genes are given only for firm matches. Clone sizes are given selectively: once, few, many, or a class where the clone is expanded.

D gene: TRBD1
clone size: few
J gene: TRBJ2-7
V gene: TRBV10-3
CDR3 length: 14
CDR3 protein: CAIRPGQGDDEQYF
CDR3 DNA: TGTGCCATCAGGCCGGGACAGGGAGATGACGAGCAGTACTTC

D gene: NA
clone size: NA
J gene: TRBJ1-5
V gene: TRBV12-3/TRBV12-4
CDR3 length: 13
CDR3 protein: CASSLFNNQPQHF
CDR3 DNA: TGTGCCAGCAGTTTATTCAACAATCAGCCCCAGCATTTT

D gene: NA
clone size: few
J gene: TRBJ1-2
V gene: TRBV9
CDR3 length: 14
CDR3 protein: CASNTPGAGYGYTF
CDR3 DNA: TGTGCCAGCAACACACCGGGGGCCGGCTATGGCTACACCTTC

D gene: NA
clone size: NA
J gene: TRBJ2-3
V gene: TRBV7-2
CDR3 length: 16
CDR3 protein: CASSLVAGTETDTQYF
CDR3 DNA: TGTGCCAGCAGCTTAGTAGCCGGGACCGAGACAGATACGCAGTATTTT

D gene: NA
clone size: NA
J gene: TRBJ2-7
V gene: TRBV7-2
CDR3 length: 13
CDR3 protein: CASSIPGRSEQYF
CDR3 DNA: TGTGCCAGCAGCATCCCCGGCAGGTCAGAGCAGTACTTC

D gene: NA
clone size: NA
J gene: TRBJ2-3
V gene: TRBV5-1
CDR3 length: 16
CDR3 protein: CASSFGGLTSTDTQYF
CDR3 DNA: TGCGCCAGCAGCTTCGGGGGCCTTACAAGCACAGATACGCAGTATTTT

D gene: TRBD1
clone size: NA
J gene: TRBJ2-7
V gene: TRBV27
CDR3 length: 14
CDR3 protein: CASRDDRGDYEQYF
CDR3 DNA: TGTGCCAGCAGGGATGACAGGGGAGACTACGAGCAGTACTTC

D gene: TRBD1
clone size: NA
J gene: TRBJ2-1
V gene: TRBV24-1
CDR3 length: 17
CDR3 protein: CATSDAAGTGGFGEQFF
CDR3 DNA: TGTGCCACCAGTGACGCGGCGGGGACAGGAGGCTTCGGTGAGCAGTTCTTC

D gene: TRBD1
clone size: NA
J gene: TRBJ1-1
V gene: TRBV5-1
CDR3 length: 13
CDR3 protein: CASSLEPGQTAFF
CDR3 DNA: TGCGCCAGCAGCTTGGAACCGGGACAGACAGCTTTCTTT

D gene: TRBD2
clone size: NA
J gene: TRBJ2-1
V gene: TRBV4-2
CDR3 length: 13
CDR3 protein: CASSQGGGSEQFF
CDR3 DNA: TGTGCCAGCAGCCAAGGGGGAGGGTCTGAGCAGTTCTTC

D gene: NA
clone size: NA
J gene: TRBJ1-6
V gene: TRBV4-3
CDR3 length: 18
CDR3 protein: CASSQEGVQHSYNSPLHF
CDR3 DNA: TGCGCCAGCAGCCAAGAGGGGGTACAGCACTCCTATAATTCACCCCTCCACTTT

D gene: NA
clone size: NA
J gene: TRBJ1-1
V gene: TRBV30
CDR3 length: 12
CDR3 protein: CAWDSWNTEAFF
CDR3 DNA: TGTGCCTGGGACAGTTGGAACACTGAAGCTTTCTTT

D gene: NA
clone size: NA
J gene: TRBJ2-1
V gene: TRBV20-1
CDR3 length: 18
CDR3 protein: CSASVRGNGGQIYNEQFF
CDR3 DNA: TGCAGTGCTAGCGTAAGAGGGAATGGGGGACAAATTTACAATGAGCAGTTCTTC

D gene: NA
clone size: few
J gene: TRBJ2-3
V gene: TRBV28
CDR3 length: 15
CDR3 protein: CASSFSRSGTDTQYF
CDR3 DNA: TGTGCCAGCAGTTTTTCCCGGTCCGGCACAGATACGCAGTATTTT

D gene: TRBD1
clone size: NA
J gene: TRBJ1-5
V gene: TRBV7-9
CDR3 length: 14
CDR3 protein: CASSITGGNWPQHF
CDR3 DNA: TGTGCCAGCTCCATTACAGGGGGGAATTGGCCCCAGCATTTT

D gene: NA
clone size: NA
J gene: TRBJ2-5
V gene: TRBV27
CDR3 length: 13
CDR3 protein: CASSFATQETQYF
CDR3 DNA: TGTGCCAGCAGTTTCGCTACCCAAGAGACCCAGTACTTC

D gene: TRBD2
clone size: NA
J gene: TRBJ2-7
V gene: TRBV12-3/TRBV12-4
CDR3 length: 18
CDR3 protein: CASSPPGTSGGYLNEQYF
CDR3 DNA: TGTGCCAGCAGTCCACCCGGGACTAGCGGGGGTTATCTCAATGAGCAGTACTTC

D gene: TRBD2
clone size: NA
J gene: TRBJ2-1
V gene: TRBV30
CDR3 length: 14
CDR3 protein: CAWSVLREGNEQFF
CDR3 DNA: TGTGCCTGGAGTGTTCTGCGGGAGGGCAATGAGCAGTTCTTC

D gene: TRBD2
clone size: NA
J gene: TRBJ2-1
V gene: TRBV9
CDR3 length: 18
CDR3 protein: CASSVATSASGSGYEQFF
CDR3 DNA: TGTGCCAGCAGCGTAGCTACGAGTGCTAGCGGGAGCGGATATGAGCAGTTCTTC

D gene: NA
clone size: NA
J gene: TRBJ2-7
V gene: TRBV25-1
CDR3 length: 15
CDR3 protein: CASSELQGLSYEQYF
CDR3 DNA: TGTGCCAGCAGTGAACTTCAGGGGTTGTCCTACGAGCAGTACTTC

D gene: NA
clone size: few
J gene: TRBJ2-1
V gene: TRBV20-1
CDR3 length: 16
CDR3 protein: CSAPPPDQSSYNEQFF
CDR3 DNA: TGCAGTGCTCCCCCGCCCGATCAGAGCTCCTACAATGAGCAGTTCTTC

D gene: NA
clone size: NA
J gene: TRBJ2-4
V gene: TRBV6-2/TRBV6-3
CDR3 length: 13
CDR3 protein: CASRSSSPNIQYF
CDR3 DNA: TGTGCCAGCAGATCCTCATCCCCAAACATTCAGTACTTC

D gene: TRBD2
clone size: NA
J gene: TRBJ2-7
V gene: TRBV20-1
CDR3 length: 13
CDR3 protein: CSARDLGGYEQYF
CDR3 DNA: TGCAGTGCTAGAGATCTGGGGGGGTACGAGCAGTACTTC